These 10 T cell receptor beta chains came from one sample sequenced in a study of patients and donors after allogeneic stem cell transplantation. TCRdb called the RT-PCR reads again in MiXCR, with one record for every CDR3 protein. The table includes roughly 960,000 distinct CDR3 sequences, over 15% detected once. Sequenced material: blood, either unsorted or a sorted T cell fraction (not recorded which). The source is a human donor who was either an allogeneic HSCT recipient or a stem cell or donor lymphocyte infusion donor (not recorded which). It is not recorded whose cells these are; they may come from a transplant donor.

The CDR3 region has the DNA TGCGCCAGCAGCTTCGCCCCCACAGATACGCAGTATTTT. Translated, it gives CASSFAPTDTQYF. The genes are TRBV5-1 and TRBJ2-3, with D uncertain. V lost 2 bases, J lost 2 bases, and 6 bases lay in between. From germline, CDR1 is SGHRS and CDR2 YFSETQ. CDR3 size: 13 residues.

This clonotype has just a few counts. The gene calls are TRBV25-1 and TRBJ1-6, with 7 bases aligning to TRBD1. Trimming took 7 bases from V and 9 from J; bases not matched to a gene: 9. The CDR3 extends over 14 amino acids. Germline V gives CDR1 MGHDK, CDR2 SYGVNS. CDR3 nucleotides: TGTGCCAGCAAGGAACAGGGGAACGCTTCACCCCTCCACTTT. This codes for CASKEQGNASPLHF.

This clonotype occurred a few times. This sequence joins TRBV7-2 and TRBJ2-1; no definite D call. The CDR3 has 14 amino acids. Germline V gene data show CDR1 as SGHTA and CDR2 as FQGNSA. Trimming cost V 0 bases and J 5 bases, with 8 bases left between them. The CDR3 is CASSLAYANNEQFF. As DNA, the CDR3 is TGTGCCAGCAGCTTAGCGTATGCGAACAATGAGCAGTTCTTC.

This sequence joins TRBV6-2 or TRBV6-3 and TRBJ2-2; TRBD1 might be the D (7 bases). Trimming removed 9 bases at V and 2 bases at J, with 19 bases between. Germline V gene sequence: CDR1 MNHEY, CDR2 SVGEGT. There are 16 residues in the CDR3. The CDR3 loop is CASKGGGRVNTGELFF. The CDR3 DNA reads TGTGCCAGTAAAGGAGGGGGCAGGGTTAACACCGGGGAGCTGTTTTTT.

This rearrangement joins TRBV25-1 to TRBJ2-7; no clear D gene. The CDR3 covers 14 residues. V lost 5 bases to trimming and J lost 0 bases, with 11 bases between them. CDR1 is MGHDK and CDR2 is SYGVNS in the germline V gene. The CDR3 sequence is CASSLGRRSYEQYF. The DNA of the CDR3 is TGTGCCAGCAGTTTGGGCAGACGCTCCTACGAGCAGTACTTC.

This clonotype was counted a few times. The chain employs TRBV20-1 and TRBJ2-2; 9 positions match TRBD2. The germline gives CDR1 DFQATT, CDR2 SNEGSKA (reference sequence). V lost 6 bases to trimming and J lost 4 bases; unmatched junction nucleotides: 9. CDR3 length equals 15 residues. Here the CDR3 reads CSAPRRGGGTGELFF. In DNA, the CDR3 is TGCAGTGCCCCTCGGCGGGGGGGCGGCACCGGGGAGCTGTTTTTT.

This rearrangement joins TRBV5-1 to TRBJ2-1, with D hard to call. The CDR3 consists of 12 residues. The germline CDR1 and CDR2 sequences are SGHRS and YFSETQ. Trimming left V 2 bases short and J 8 bases short, with 8 bases between. The CDR3 DNA is TGCGCCAGCAGCTTAATCTCTGATGAGCAGTTCTTC. It is translated as CASSLISDEQFF.

The table lists this clonotype with a few counts. The V call is TRBV7-6, the J call TRBJ1-1; D not resolved. The V gene's germline CDR1 is SGHVS and CDR2 FNYEAQ. Between the trimmed V and J ends, which lost 0 bases and 1 base, there was a span of 9 bases. The CDR3 loop spans 15 amino acids. The CDR3 sequence is CASSLAAAENTEAFF. CDR3 DNA: TGTGCCAGCAGCTTAGCGGCGGCAGAGAACACTGAAGCTTTCTTT.

The chain combines TRBV6-5 with TRBJ1-1, with D unclear. CDR1 is MNHEY, CDR2 SVGAGI, per germline. The germline V and J ends were trimmed by 10 bases and 8 bases, with 14 bases remaining between them. The CDR3 loop spans 11 amino acids. The CDR3 spells CATVNGEEAFF. In DNA form, the CDR3 reads TGTGCCACCGTGAACGGGGAAGAAGCTTTCTTT.

The chain links TRBV6-5 to TRBJ2-7, with D tentatively TRBD2 (6 bases). Trimming stripped 7 bases from V and 7 bases from J, with 11 bases between. The CDR3 covers 11 residues. The germline V gene has CDR1 MNHEY and CDR2 SVGAGI. The CDR3 here is CASTLGREQYF. The CDR3 DNA is TGTGCCAGCACCTTGGGGAGGGAGCAGTACTTC.